A selection of T cell receptor beta chains follows, all from one sample in a study of spatial heterogeneity in lung cancer. MiXCR, applied by TCRdb to the 5' RACE reads, yields one record per CDR3 protein. The table records about 8,800 distinct CDR3 sequences, 4.5% of them present only once. Sequenced material: lung tumor tissue, taken at surgery. The receptors come from a female donor with early-stage non-small cell lung cancer. Each CDR3 is given with its conserved first and last residue. D genes are given only for firm matches. Only part of the rows carry a size: once, few, many, or a class if the clone is expanded.

CASSFTSGRATDTQYF TGCGCCAGCAGCTTCACTAGCGGGAGGGCCACAGATACGCAGTATTTT TRBJ2-3 TRBD2 many TRBV5-1
CASSATSGSRGEQFF TGCGCCAGCAGCGCTACTAGCGGGAGTAGGGGTGAGCAGTTCTTC TRBJ2-1 TRBD2 many TRBV5-1
CSAPVGTGVPQHF TGCAGTGCCCCGGTGGGGACGGGCGTGCCCCAGCATTTT TRBJ1-5 - many TRBV20-1
CASSLDSNEQFF TGTGCCAGCAGCTTGGATTCCAATGAGCAGTTCTTC TRBJ2-1 - many TRBV5-4
CASSLTGGGYEQYF TGTGCCAGCAGTTTAACGGGTGGGGGCTACGAGCAGTACTTC TRBJ2-7 - medium-sized TRBV12-3/TRBV12-4
CASSQDSAKGQPQHF TGTGCCAGCAGCCAAGATAGCGCCAAGGGTCAGCCCCAGCATTTT TRBJ1-5 - many TRBV3-1
CASSISGPGNSPLHF TGTGCCAGCAGTATTTCGGGACCCGGTAATTCACCCCTCCACTTT TRBJ1-6 - many TRBV28
CSAGEGEQYF TGCAGCGCCGGAGAGGGCGAGCAGTACTTC TRBJ2-7 - many TRBV29-1
CASRREANTEAFF TGTGCCAGCAGACGGGAGGCGAACACTGAAGCTTTCTTT TRBJ1-1 - medium-sized TRBV7-3
CASSFRPSPPEKLFF TGCGCCAGCAGCTTTCGTCCCAGCCCCCCTGAAAAACTGTTTTTT TRBJ1-4 - - TRBV5-1
CASSPSGRGYNEQFF TGTGCCAGCAGTCCGAGCGGGAGAGGGTACAATGAGCAGTTCTTC TRBJ2-1 TRBD2 medium-sized TRBV28
CASSRSGLYDYGYTF TGTGCCAGCAGCCGATCCGGACTGTACGATTATGGCTACACCTTC TRBJ1-2 - many TRBV6-5
CASSLSGQSLNYGYTF TGTGCCAGCTCACTATCGGGACAGTCACTTAACTATGGCTACACCTTC TRBJ1-2 TRBD1 - TRBV18
CASSTVAGGQYEQYF TGTGCCAGCAGTACAGTAGCGGGAGGACAGTACGAGCAGTACTTC TRBJ2-7 TRBD2 many TRBV6-5
CASSPAGTGEYIAKNIQYF TGTGCCAGCTCACCTGCCGGGACAGGGGAATACATAGCCAAAAACATTCAGTACTTC TRBJ2-4 TRBD1 many TRBV18
CASSSLASELFF TGTGCCAGCAGCTCCTTAGCTTCGGAGTTGTTCTTC TRBJ2-1 - large TRBV7-2
CASSFSGSRYEQFF TGTGCCAGCAGCTTTAGCGGGAGTCGCTATGAGCAGTTCTTC TRBJ2-1 TRBD2 many TRBV7-2
CASSFRAGGEVGQFF TGTGCCAGCAGCTTTAGGGCAGGGGGCGAGGTAGGGCAGTTCTTC TRBJ2-1 TRBD1 many TRBV7-9
CASTETAYNEQFF TGTGCCAGCACGGAGACAGCCTACAATGAGCAGTTCTTC TRBJ2-1 - many TRBV6-1
CAWSQPGKQYF TGTGCCTGGAGCCAACCGGGGAAGCAGTACTTC TRBJ2-7 - medium-sized TRBV30
CASQREGLSNEQFF TGTGCCAGCCAGCGGGAGGGCCTTAGTAATGAGCAGTTCTTC TRBJ2-1 TRBD2 many TRBV27
CANHRDTQETQYF TGTGCCAACCACCGGGACACACAAGAGACCCAGTACTTC TRBJ2-5 - many TRBV2
CASSREGAEDKQYF TGTGCCAGCAGCCGGGAGGGGGCGGAGGATAAGCAGTACTTC TRBJ2-7 - medium-sized TRBV7-3
CASEPGLGYTDTQYF TGCGCCAGCGAACCGGGACTAGGGTATACAGATACGCAGTATTTT TRBJ2-3 TRBD2 - TRBV5-1
CAWSVLTVNSPLHF TGTGCCTGGAGTGTACTGACAGTTAATTCACCCCTCCACTTT TRBJ1-6 - medium-sized TRBV30
CASRPRESGELFF TGCGCCAGCAGGCCCAGGGAGTCCGGGGAGCTGTTTTTT TRBJ2-2 - medium-sized TRBV5-1
CASSQTVPGKQFF TGTGCCAGCAGCCAGACCGTACCGGGGAAGCAGTTCTTC TRBJ2-1 - many TRBV3-1
CATSPLKDRVYGYTF TGTGCCACTAGCCCCCTCAAAGACAGGGTCTATGGCTACACCTTC TRBJ1-2 TRBD1 many TRBV12-3/TRBV12-4
CASSFLGGTDTQYF TGTGCCAGCAGCTTCCTGGGGGGCACAGATACGCAGTATTTT TRBJ2-3 - medium-sized TRBV5-4
CASSPSHKDTQYF TGTGCCAGCAGCCCCTCACACAAAGATACGCAGTATTTT TRBJ2-3 - many TRBV5-6
CASTPSLAGVYEQYF TGTGCCAGCACTCCCTCACTAGCGGGCGTTTACGAGCAGTACTTC TRBJ2-7 TRBD2 many TRBV28
CASTWSGRDADTQYF TGTGCCAGTACTTGGAGCGGGAGAGATGCAGATACGCAGTATTTT TRBJ2-3 TRBD2 many TRBV19
CASSLLRNTEAFF TGTGCCAGCAGCTTGCTTCGGAACACTGAAGCTTTCTTT TRBJ1-1 - few TRBV5-5
CASTPVTSVNTGELFF TGTGCCAGCACCCCCGTCACTTCAGTTAACACCGGGGAGCTGTTTTTT TRBJ2-2 - medium-sized TRBV6-5
CASSEMWNQETQYF TGCGCCAGCAGTGAGATGTGGAACCAAGAGACCCAGTACTTC TRBJ2-5 - medium-sized TRBV10-2
CASSLDSGEGETQYF TGTGCCAGCAGCTTAGACTCAGGGGAGGGAGAGACCCAGTACTTC TRBJ2-5 - few TRBV7-2
CASSFSSGSVEQYF TGTGCCAGCAGTTTTTCGAGTGGTTCGGTGGAGCAGTATTTT TRBJ2-3 - medium-sized TRBV12-3/TRBV12-4
CASSPDRGWRETYEQYF TGTGCCAGCTCACCAGACCGGGGGTGGCGGGAGACCTACGAGCAGTACTTC TRBJ2-7 TRBD2 - TRBV18
CASSFEEQGYVGPVVPNTGELFF TGTGCCAGCAGCTTCGAGGAACAGGGATATGTGGGCCCCGTAGTACCGAACACCGGGGAGCTGTTTTTT TRBJ2-2 - many TRBV7-3
CASSQDLRERNEQYF TGTGCCAGCAGCCAAGATTTGCGGGAGAGGAACGAGCAGTACTTC TRBJ2-7 TRBD2 many TRBV3-1
CASSYGHVLGYTF TGTGCCAGCAGTTACGGCCACGTCTTAGGCTACACCTTC TRBJ1-2 - many TRBV6-2/TRBV6-3
CATKWRHRAFF TGTGCCACCAAGTGGAGGCACCGAGCTTTCTTT TRBJ1-1 - medium-sized TRBV28
CASSLKGQGNNSPLHF TGTGCCAGCAGTTTAAAGGGACAGGGGAATAATTCACCCCTCCACTTT TRBJ1-6 TRBD1 many TRBV27
CASSRNRAGETQYF TGTGCCAGCAGCCGCAACAGGGCAGGGGAGACCCAGTACTTC TRBJ2-5 - many TRBV7-6